This TCR beta chain is drawn from a study of blood T cell repertoires in COVID-19 (dated by TCRdb to 2020 to 2021). Notes on the research overall: Samples covering the acute and convalescent phases of COVID-19 were provided by collaborators in the United States, Italy and Spain. The prospective study material was composed of cDNA or gDNA derived from T cells, B-cell-depleted T cells, or PBMCs. Deeply sampled blood TCRbeta repertoires from subjects exposed to, actively infected with, or recovered from COVID-19 were included in the dataset. The repertoires were released in a freely available public database intended as a resource for research on the immune response to SARS-CoV-2. The samples were drawn from two sources: the first 160 participants of the ongoing ImmuneRACE study, and 1,000 to 1,500 subjects contributed by 6 global collaborators. A de-identified subject ID, COVID-19 status, age in years and sex were almost always included in the sample metadata. Where HLA class I and class II types were available, the types were taken from metadata supplied by the sample provider, not from assay-based typing. The paper as a whole reports these results and caveats: How much clinical and demographic metadata was included differed by source and by participant, and the metadata was provided uncurated.

A word on this clone: Its antigen is still unknown. No per-base quality is available; no much larger clone lies one base away.

TCRbeta CDR3 regions were amplified from genomic DNA using the immunoSEQ Assay, a bias-controlled multiplex PCR. The original methods were these. The number of nucleated cells in each sample was estimated by amplification of reference gene primers within the assay. Sequence reads were collapsed and filtered to measure the absolute abundance of every unique TCRbeta CDR3 rearrangement. For each sample, productive Simpson clonality was calculated as the square root of Simpson's diversity index across productive rearrangements. TCRdb obtained this table from immuneACCESS and retained in-frame rearrangements with V and J assigned. These tables miss some clones; where compared with another copy, unresolved V genes account for less than half of the shortfall, and the remainder is unexplained. V and J calls plus clone size are reproduced from that table; the DNA served to infer D and trimming. The sample contains about 150,000 clones, more than 75% of them found a single time. Roughly 8% of the sample lies in the top ten.

At one collaborating source in Seattle, patients were enrolled during active infection and were followed longitudinally through the course of disease. Whole blood was collected in K2EDTA tubes by collaborating institutions according to the institutions' own protocols. Collaborator samples were shipped for TCRbeta analysis as frozen whole blood, isolated PBMCs, or DNA extracted from either sample type. The CDR3 sequence holds 15 residues, the cysteine and phenylalanine included. Just the 45-base CDR3 DNA is kept, in frame starting at base 1. V is trimmed back by 3 bases and J by 4 bases, and the junction contains 6 bases that no gene match accounts for. As encoded in the germline V gene, CDR1 is SGHRS while CDR2 is YFSETQ.

Material for sequencing was peripheral blood. Rearrangement joined TRBV5-1 to TRBJ1-3; TRBD1 matches 8 bases in the middle. The clonotype comes from a woman aged 60-70 years with COVID-19, enrolled during active disease. The DNA sequence follows: TGCGCCAGCAGCTCCCAGGACAGGGCCGGAAACACCATATATTTT. Translated, it gives CASSSQDRAGNTIYF.